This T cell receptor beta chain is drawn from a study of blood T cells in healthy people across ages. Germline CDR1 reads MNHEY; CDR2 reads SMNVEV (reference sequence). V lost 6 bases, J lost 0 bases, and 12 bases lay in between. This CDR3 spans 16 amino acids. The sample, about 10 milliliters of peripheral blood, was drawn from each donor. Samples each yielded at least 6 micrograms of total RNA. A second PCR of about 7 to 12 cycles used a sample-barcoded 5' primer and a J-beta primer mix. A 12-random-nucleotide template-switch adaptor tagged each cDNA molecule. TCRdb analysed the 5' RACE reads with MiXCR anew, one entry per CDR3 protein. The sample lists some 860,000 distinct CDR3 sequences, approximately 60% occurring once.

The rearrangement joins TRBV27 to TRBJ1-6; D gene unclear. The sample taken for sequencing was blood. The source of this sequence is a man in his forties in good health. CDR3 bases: TGTGCCAGCAGGGGGTTGGCGAACTCCTATAATTCACCCCTCCACTTT. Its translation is CASRGLANSYNSPLHF.